The 30 T cell receptor beta chains below were found in one sample sequenced in a study of Ad26.COV2.S vaccination and SARS-CoV-2 variants. Treatment denoted: around 19 received Ad26.COV2.S at low or high dose, single or two shots; 5 received placebo; per-sample allocation not given. On day 63 after the first injection, vaccine and placebo recipients gave samples. Sequencing was performed with immunoSEQ multiplex PCR; in TCRdb, only in-frame clones are kept and a portion is missing. The sample gives some 240,000 clones, 87% of which show up once; 2.9% is in the top ten. The sequencing used peripheral blood, collected in a trial of Ad26.COV2.S vaccine versus placebo. The receptors here all came from a person between 18 and 65 years old who received the Ad26.COV2.S COVID-19 vaccine or a placebo.

This clone came up once. The chain's CDR3 is CASSDPMTSYNEQFF. CDR3 nucleotides: TGTGCCAGCAGCGATCCTATGACTAGTTACAATGAGCAGTTCTTC. The V call is TRBV5-6, the J call TRBJ2-1, with D possibly matching TRBD2 (6 bases). CDR1 SGHDT and CDR2 YYEEEE come from the germline V gene. The CDR3 has 15 residues. V lost 4 bases, J lost 4 bases, and 15 bases lay in between.

The chain carries TRBV30 and TRBJ2-7, with TRBD2 matching over 9 bases. The V and J ends lost 2 bases and 5 bases, in that order; junction bases with no gene match: 13. This CDR3 spans 16 amino acids. Per the germline V gene, CDR1 is GTSNPN and CDR2 is SVGIG (reference sequence). The CDR3 DNA follows: TGTGCCTGGAGTAGCGGGGGGACTCGCCGGCTGGACGAGCAGTACTTC. Its protein is CAWSSGGTRRLDEQYF.

The chain recombines TRBV6-2 or TRBV6-3 with TRBJ2-7; possible D gene TRBD1, 5 bases. The V and J ends lost 0 bases and 6 bases respectively, with 15 bases between them. Germline V CDR1 and CDR2: MNHEY, SVGEGT. This CDR3 is built from 15 residues. Here the CDR3 reads CASSYSIGALGEQYV. DNA for the CDR3: TGTGCCAGCAGTTACTCGATTGGGGCTCTGGGCGAGCAGTACGTC.

The V and J genes are TRBV6-5 and TRBJ2-3, with D uncertain. The germline V gene encodes CDR1 MNHEY and CDR2 SVGAGI. V shed 7 bases and J shed 6 bases, with 14 bases lying between them. CDR3 size: 13 residues. The CDR3 protein is CASTAAWADTQYF. In DNA form, the CDR3 reads TGTGCCAGCACCGCAGCGTGGGCGGATACGCAGTATTTT.

The genes are TRBV19 and TRBJ1-1; 12 bases match TRBD1. Germline CDR1 reads LNHDA; CDR2 reads SQIVND (reference sequence). This CDR3 is built from 21 residues. V was pared by 3 bases and J by 4 bases, with 21 bases of the junction left unmatched. Written as DNA, the CDR3 is TGTGCCAGTAGTATTTGGGACAGGGGGCGATTGGGGATGAAGGAGAGCACTGAAGCTTTCTTT. It is translated as CASSIWDRGRLGMKESTEAFF.

The chain couples TRBV9 to TRBJ2-2, with TRBD1 matching 9 bases. Trimming at V came to 0 bases and at J to 7 bases, leaving 4 bases not matched to a gene. Germline CDR1 is SGDLS and CDR2 is YYNGEE. The CDR3 is 15 amino acids. CDR3 sequence reads: CASSVDGTGFGELFF. CDR3 in DNA: TGTGCCAGCAGCGTAGACGGGACAGGGTTCGGGGAGCTGTTTTTT.

This clone was observed a handful of times. The chain carries TRBV6-6 and TRBJ1-5; unclear D gene. There are 14 residues in the CDR3. Germline V CDR1 and CDR2: MNHNY, SVGAGI (reference sequence). V shed 0 bases and J shed 6 bases, with 9 bases lying between them. CDR3 bases: TGTGCCAGCAGTTACTCGCCAGAGGGTCAGCCCCAGCATTTT. It specifies CASSYSPEGQPQHF.

This clone was recorded once. The chain links TRBV3-1 (or the pseudogene TRBV3-2) to TRBJ2-2; D may correspond to TRBD1 or TRBD2 (6 bases each). V lost 4 bases to trimming and J lost 5 bases, with 14 bases between them. The length of the CDR3 is 15 residues. CDR1 and CDR2 from the germline V gene are LGHDT and YNNKEL (reference sequence). CDR3 nucleotide sequence: TGTGCCAGCAGCCGGGGGGCAGGGGAGACCGGGGAGCTGTTTTTT. This translates into CASSRGAGETGELFF.

The genes are TRBV11-2 and TRBJ2-1; TRBD2 aligns across 14 bases. The germline V gene encodes CDR1 SGHAT and CDR2 FQNNGV. The V gene end was trimmed by 2 bases and the J gene end by 3 bases; junction bases not matched to a gene: 6. This CDR3 contains 18 residues. The CDR3 DNA reads TGTGCCAGCAGCTTAAGACTAGCGGGAGGGCCGGTCTACAATGAGCAGTTCTTC. This translates into CASSLRLAGGPVYNEQFF.

This clone was recorded once. V is TRBV5-4 and J is TRBJ2-2; D is unclear. CDR3 length: 13 amino acids. Germline V gene data show CDR1 as SGHNT and CDR2 as YYREEE (reference sequence). Between the trimmed V and J ends, which lost 6 bases and 8 bases, there was a span of 14 bases. DNA for the CDR3: TGTGCCAGCACCCACGTTTCCGCAGGGGAGCTGTTTTTT. It specifies CASTHVSAGELFF.

The CDR3 sequence: CASSLGDAAGNADEQFF. The CDR3 DNA follows: TGTGCCAGCAGCTTAGGAGACGCAGCGGGAAACGCGGATGAGCAGTTCTTC. The V gene is TRBV7-9, the J gene TRBJ2-1; 7 bases are a match to TRBD2. The V gene's germline CDR1 is SEHNR and CDR2 FQNEAQ (reference sequence). There are 17 residues in the CDR3. Losses at the gene ends were 1 base for V and 8 bases for J; bases not matched to a gene: 14. The full variable domain, with the rest looked up from reference TRBV7-9 and TRBJ2-1, is DTGVSQNPRHKITKRGQNVTFRCDPISEHNRLYWYRQTLGQGPEFLTYFQNEAQLEKSRLLSDRFSAERPKGSFSTLEIQRTEQGDSAMYLCASSLGDAAGNADEQFFGPGTRLTVL.

The V and J genes are TRBV10-3 and TRBJ2-7; D is ambiguous. Germline V gene sequence: CDR1 ENHRY, CDR2 SYGVKD. The length of the CDR3 is 17 residues. Trimming left V 8 bases short and J 3 bases short, with 26 bases between. CDR3: CAIELATFPPAGYEQYV. CDR3 sequence (DNA): TGTGCCATCGAGTTGGCCACTTTTCCCCCAGCAGGCTACGAGCAGTACGTC.

This chain connects TRBV12-3 or TRBV12-4 to TRBJ1-1; D unresolved. The CDR3 totals 12 residues. Trimming left V 3 bases short and J 3 bases short, with 5 bases between. The CDR3 coding sequence is TGTGCCAGCAGTTTGTGGGACACTGAAGCTTTCTTT. Protein sequence: CASSLWDTEAFF.

This chain joins TRBV6-2 or TRBV6-3 and TRBJ1-5; D unclear. Germline CDR1 reads MNHEY; CDR2 reads SVGEGT. The CDR3 runs 13 residues. V lost 3 bases to trimming and J lost 0 bases, with 3 bases between them. CDR3 sequence reads: CASSYHSNQPQHF. In nucleotides, the CDR3 is TGTGCCAGCAGTTATCATAGCAATCAGCCCCAGCATTTT.

This sequence joins TRBV9 and TRBJ2-3; D is unclear. This CDR3 has 15 residues. Germline CDR1 is SGDLS and CDR2 is YYNGEE. Trimming removed 4 bases from V and 0 bases from J, with 12 bases in between. The CDR3 DNA is TGTGCCAGCAGCTTTGACTGGGCTAGCACAGATACGCAGTATTTT. Translation: CASSFDWASTDTQYF.

The chain combines TRBV5-1 with TRBJ1-3; TRBD1 matches 7 bases. This CDR3 spans 13 amino acids. Germline V lookup: CDR1 SGHRS, CDR2 YFSETQ. V trimming: 7 bases; J trimming: 3 bases; junction bases outside the gene matches: 4. CDR3 protein: CASRTGDGNTIYF. DNA for the CDR3: TGCGCCAGCCGAACAGGGGATGGAAACACCATATATTTT. Based on the CDR3 plus reference TRBV5-1 and TRBJ1-3, the full variable domain is KAGVTQTPRYLIKTRGQQVTLSCSPISGHRSVSWYQQTPGQGLQFLFEYFSETQRNKGNFPGRFSGRQFSNSRSEMNVSTLELGDSALYLCASRTGDGNTIYFGEGSWLTVV.

The sample holds one count of this clone. V usage is TRBV7-2 and J usage is TRBJ1-1; no firm D call. Trimming cost V 0 bases and J 5 bases, with 13 bases left between them. In germline, CDR1 is SGHTA, CDR2 FQGNSA. This CDR3 contains 15 residues. The CDR3 sequence is CASSLALGGLTEAFF. The CDR3 bases are TGTGCCAGCAGCTTAGCGCTGGGAGGGTTGACTGAAGCTTTCTTT. Together with reference TRBV7-2 and TRBJ1-1, the CDR3 gives the full variable domain: GAGVSQSPSNKVTEKGKDVELRCDPISGHTALYWYRQSLGQGLEFLIYFQGNSAPDKSGLPSDRFSAERTGGSVSTLTIQRTQQEDSAVYLCASSLALGGLTEAFFGQGTRLTVV.

The CDR3 loop reads CASRRSYGYTF. CDR3 in DNA: TGTGCCAGCCGGCGCTCCTATGGCTACACCTTC. V is TRBV6-6 and J is TRBJ1-2, with D hard to call. The CDR3 extends over 11 amino acids. Germline values: CDR1 MNHNY, CDR2 SVGAGI (reference sequence). Deletions cut 8 bases from V and 4 bases from J, with 8 bases between.

This sequence joins TRBV18 and TRBJ1-2; D might be TRBD1 (5 bases). CDR3 size: 14 residues. Germline CDR1 reads KGHSH; CDR2 reads LQKENI. The V end lost 3 bases, the J end lost 8 bases, and 16 bases lay between the germline ends. As DNA, the CDR3 is TGTGCCAGCTCACCCCGGTTCAGGGAGGACGGCTACACCTTC. Amino acid sequence: CASSPRFREDGYTF.

This rearrangement joins TRBV6-2 or TRBV6-3 to TRBJ2-3; 7 bases agree with TRBD1. The V and J ends lost 7 bases and 0 bases, in that order; junction bases with no gene match: 7. CDR1 and CDR2 from the germline V gene are MNHEY and SVGEGT. CDR3 length equals 15 residues. The CDR3 DNA reads TGTGCCAGCAACCCCGGGACAGCTAGCACAGATACGCAGTATTTT. Translation gives CASNPGTASTDTQYF.

This chain links TRBV30 with TRBJ2-7; D possibly corresponds to TRBD1 (6 bases). The CDR3 is 14 residues long. V lost 2 bases and J lost 0, with 11 bases in between. Germline CDR1 GTSNPN, CDR2 SVGIG (reference sequence). The CDR3 coding sequence is TGTGCCTGGAGTTCCGGGACATTCTCCTACGAGCAGTACTTC. This encodes CAWSSGTFSYEQYF.

The chain recombines TRBV12-5 with TRBJ1-2; TRBD1 agrees at 7 bases. Germline lookup yields CDR1 LGHNT and CDR2 FRNRAP. CDR3 length: 16 residues. V gave up 0 bases and J gave up 5 bases; unmatched junction bases: 9. The DNA for the CDR3 is TGTGCTAGTGGTTTGGTACTACCGGGACAGAAATATGGCTACACCTTC. Its translation: CASGLVLPGQKYGYTF.

The J gene is TRBJ2-3, the V gene TRBV12-5, with 8 bases matching TRBD2. Germline CDR1 is LGHNT and CDR2 is FRNRAP. The CDR3 sequence is 14 residues long. After removal of 6 bases from V and 5 bases from J, the junction contained 7 bases not matched to a gene. The CDR3 spells CASGPGLAVDTQYF. CDR3 in DNA: TGTGCTAGTGGCCCCGGACTAGCTGTAGATACGCAGTATTTT.

The sample holds one count of this clone. The chain joins TRBV7-9 to TRBJ2-3; 7 bases align to TRBD1. Germline trimming cut 2 bases from V and 1 base from J; bases unmatched to any gene: 3. CDR1 SEHNR and CDR2 FQNEAQ come from the germline V gene (reference sequence). The CDR3 runs to 15 residues. CDR3 DNA sequence: TGTGCCAGCAGCTTACGAACAGGGGGCACAGATACGCAGTATTTT. This translates into CASSLRTGGTDTQYF.

V gene TRBV6-2 or TRBV6-3 combines with J gene TRBJ1-1, with D possibly being TRBD1 (5 bases). The CDR3 runs 14 residues. The V gene's germline CDR1 is MNHEY and CDR2 SVGEGT. Trimming cost V 2 bases and J 6 bases, with 13 bases left between them. This CDR3 is CASSYVEGTAEAFF. In nucleotides, the CDR3 is TGTGCCAGCAGTTACGTCGAGGGGACTGCTGAAGCTTTCTTT.

The rearrangement uses TRBV5-4 and TRBJ2-5, with D perhaps being TRBD1 or TRBD2 (6 bases each). CDR1 is SGHNT and CDR2 is YYREEE in the germline V gene (reference sequence). Trimming pared 1 base from V and 2 bases from J, leaving 9 bases between. The CDR3 loop spans 14 amino acids. The CDR3 nucleotides are TGTGCCAGCAGCTTGACAGGGAGGCAAGAGACCCAGTACTTC. Translated, it gives CASSLTGRQETQYF.

The rearrangement links TRBV6-2 or TRBV6-3 to TRBJ2-7; 7 positions agree with TRBD1. The CDR3 spans 16 residues. Germline V gives CDR1 MNHEY, CDR2 SVGEGT. Trimming at V came to 2 bases and at J to 2 bases, leaving 9 bases not matched to a gene. The CDR3 loop is CASSYPRQGSPYEQYF. DNA of the CDR3: TGTGCCAGCAGTTACCCCCGACAGGGTAGTCCCTACGAGCAGTACTTC.

This chain links TRBV5-6 with TRBJ2-1; the D gene is possibly TRBD2 (6 bases). Per the germline V gene, CDR1 is SGHDT and CDR2 is YYEEEE. The CDR3 consists of 15 residues. Trimming left V 1 base short and J 2 bases short, with 10 bases between. The DNA for the CDR3 is TGTGCCAGCAGCTTGAGGAGGGTCCCCTACAATGAGCAGTTCTTC. Amino acid sequence: CASSLRRVPYNEQFF.

This clone was counted only a few times. J is TRBJ1-2 and V is TRBV4-3; D not certain. Trimming left V 0 bases short and J 7 bases short, with 12 bases between. The germline CDR1 and CDR2 sequences are LGHNA and YSLEER. This CDR3 spans 14 amino acids. Here the CDR3 reads CASSQDFKAGGYTF. The CDR3 DNA sequence: TGCGCCAGCAGCCAAGATTTTAAGGCCGGTGGCTACACCTTC.

J is TRBJ2-7 and V is TRBV9; a possible D gene is TRBD1 (5 bases). Germline CDR1 reads SGDLS; CDR2 reads YYNGEE. This CDR3 region has 15 residues. Trimming took off 0 bases at V and 0 bases at J, with 10 bases between the two ends. CDR3 in amino acids: CASSVATGISYEQYF. CDR3 bases: TGTGCCAGCAGCGTAGCTACAGGAATCTCCTACGAGCAGTACTTC.